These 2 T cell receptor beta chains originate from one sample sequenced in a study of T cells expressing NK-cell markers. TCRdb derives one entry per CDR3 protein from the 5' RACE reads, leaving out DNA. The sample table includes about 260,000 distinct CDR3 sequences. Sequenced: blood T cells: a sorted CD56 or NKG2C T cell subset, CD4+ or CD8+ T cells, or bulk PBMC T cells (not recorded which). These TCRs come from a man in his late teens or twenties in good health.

CDR3 in amino acids: CASFSRGSEAFF. The chain uses TRBV12-3 or TRBV12-4 and TRBJ1-1. The CDR3 consists of 12 residues.

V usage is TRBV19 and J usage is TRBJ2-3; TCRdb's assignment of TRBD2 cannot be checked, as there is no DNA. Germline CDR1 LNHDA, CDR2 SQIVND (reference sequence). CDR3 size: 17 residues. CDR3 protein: CASSKTGAGHSTDTQYF.